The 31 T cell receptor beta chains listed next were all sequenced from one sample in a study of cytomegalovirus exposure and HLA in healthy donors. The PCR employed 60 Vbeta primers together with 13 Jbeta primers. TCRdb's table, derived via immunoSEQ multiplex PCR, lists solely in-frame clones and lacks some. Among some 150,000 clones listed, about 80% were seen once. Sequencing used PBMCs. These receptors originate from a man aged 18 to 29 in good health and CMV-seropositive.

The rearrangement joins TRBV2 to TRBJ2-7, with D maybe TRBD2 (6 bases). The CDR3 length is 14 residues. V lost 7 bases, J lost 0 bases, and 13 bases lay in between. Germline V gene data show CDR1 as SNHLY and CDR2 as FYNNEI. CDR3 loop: CASKRDFSSYEQYF. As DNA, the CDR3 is TGTGCCAGCAAAAGGGACTTCTCCTCCTACGAGCAGTACTTC.

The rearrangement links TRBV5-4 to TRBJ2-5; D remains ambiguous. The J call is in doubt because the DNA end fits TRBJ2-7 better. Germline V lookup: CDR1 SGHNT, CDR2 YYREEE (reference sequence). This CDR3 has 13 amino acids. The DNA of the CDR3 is TGTGCCAGCAGCCGCACGGAAGACTACGAGCAGTACTTC. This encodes CASSRTEDYEQYF.

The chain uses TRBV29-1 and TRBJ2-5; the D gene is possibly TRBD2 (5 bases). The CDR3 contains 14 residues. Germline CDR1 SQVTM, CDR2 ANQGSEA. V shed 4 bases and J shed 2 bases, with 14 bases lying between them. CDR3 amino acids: CSVVGLALQETQYF. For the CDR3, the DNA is TGCAGCGTTGTAGGCCTAGCTTTACAAGAGACCCAGTACTTC. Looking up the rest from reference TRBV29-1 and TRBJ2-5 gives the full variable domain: SAVISQKPSRDICQRGTSLTIQCQVDSQVTMMFWYRQQPGQSLTLIATANQGSEATYESGFVIDKFPISRPNLTFSTLTVSNMSPEDSSIYLCSVVGLALQETQYFGPGTRLLVL.

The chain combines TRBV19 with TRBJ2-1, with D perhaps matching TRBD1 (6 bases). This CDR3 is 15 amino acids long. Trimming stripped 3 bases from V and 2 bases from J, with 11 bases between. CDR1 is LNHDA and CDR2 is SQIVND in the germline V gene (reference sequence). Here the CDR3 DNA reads TGTGCCAGTAGTATTTCGGACAGACCCTACAATGAGCAGTTCTTC. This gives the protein CASSISDRPYNEQFF.

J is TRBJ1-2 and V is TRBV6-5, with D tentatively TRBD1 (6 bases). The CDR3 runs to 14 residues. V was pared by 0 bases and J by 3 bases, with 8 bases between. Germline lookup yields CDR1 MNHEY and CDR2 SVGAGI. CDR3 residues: CASSYSYRDYGYTF. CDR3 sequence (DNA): TGTGCCAGCAGTTACTCGTACAGGGACTATGGCTACACCTTC.

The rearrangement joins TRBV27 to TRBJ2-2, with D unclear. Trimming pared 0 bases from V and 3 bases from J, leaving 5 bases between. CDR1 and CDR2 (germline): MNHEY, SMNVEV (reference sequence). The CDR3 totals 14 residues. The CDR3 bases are TGTGCCAGCAGTTTATCGGCGGACACCGGGGAGCTGTTTTTT. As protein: CASSLSADTGELFF.

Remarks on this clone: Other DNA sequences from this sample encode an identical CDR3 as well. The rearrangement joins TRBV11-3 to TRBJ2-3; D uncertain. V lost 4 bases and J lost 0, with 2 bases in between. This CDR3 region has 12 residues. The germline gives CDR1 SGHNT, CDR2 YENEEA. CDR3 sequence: CASSSSTDTQYF. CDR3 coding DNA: TGTGCCAGCAGCTCTAGCACAGATACGCAGTATTTT. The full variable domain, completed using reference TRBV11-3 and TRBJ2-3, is EAGVVQSPRYKIIEKKQPVAFWCNPISGHNTLYWYLQNLGQGPELLIRYENEEAVDDSQLPKDRFSAERLKGVDSTLKIQPAELGDSAVYLCASSSSTDTQYFGPGTRLTVL.

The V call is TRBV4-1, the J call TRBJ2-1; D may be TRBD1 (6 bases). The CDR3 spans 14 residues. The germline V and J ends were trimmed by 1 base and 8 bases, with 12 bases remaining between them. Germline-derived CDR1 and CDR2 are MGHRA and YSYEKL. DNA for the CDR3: TGCGCCAGCAGCCAAGCCCCATCAGGGGATGAGCAGTTCTTC. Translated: CASSQAPSGDEQFF.

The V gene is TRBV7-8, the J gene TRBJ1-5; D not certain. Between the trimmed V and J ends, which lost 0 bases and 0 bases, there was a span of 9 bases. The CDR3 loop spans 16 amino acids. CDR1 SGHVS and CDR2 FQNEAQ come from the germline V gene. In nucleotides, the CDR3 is TGTGCCAGCAGCTTAGCTGTTCAGTATAGCAATCAGCCCCAGCATTTT. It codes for CASSLAVQYSNQPQHF.

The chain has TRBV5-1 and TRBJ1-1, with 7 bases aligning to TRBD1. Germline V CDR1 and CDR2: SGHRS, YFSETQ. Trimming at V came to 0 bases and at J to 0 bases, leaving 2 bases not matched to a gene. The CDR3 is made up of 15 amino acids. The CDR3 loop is CASSLATGVNTEAFF. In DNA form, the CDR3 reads TGCGCCAGCAGCTTGGCAACAGGGGTGAACACTGAAGCTTTCTTT. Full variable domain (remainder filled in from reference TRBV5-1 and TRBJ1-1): KAGVTQTPRYLIKTRGQQVTLSCSPISGHRSVSWYQQTPGQGLQFLFEYFSETQRNKGNFPGRFSGRQFSNSRSEMNVSTLELGDSALYLCASSLATGVNTEAFFGQGTRLTVV.

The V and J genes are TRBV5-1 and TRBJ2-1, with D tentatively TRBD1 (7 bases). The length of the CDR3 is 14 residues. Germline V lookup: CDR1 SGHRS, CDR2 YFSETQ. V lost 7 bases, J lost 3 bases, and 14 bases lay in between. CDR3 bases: TGCGCCAGCGGGCGGGACAGATACTACAATGAGCAGTTCTTC. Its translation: CASGRDRYYNEQFF.

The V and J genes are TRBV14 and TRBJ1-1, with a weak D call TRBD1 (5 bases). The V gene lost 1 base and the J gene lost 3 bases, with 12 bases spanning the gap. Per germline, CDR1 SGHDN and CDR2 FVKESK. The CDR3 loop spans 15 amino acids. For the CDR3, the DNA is TGTGCCAGCAGCCAAGTTTCTGGGGGGTACACTGAAGCTTTCTTT. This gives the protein CASSQVSGGYTEAFF.

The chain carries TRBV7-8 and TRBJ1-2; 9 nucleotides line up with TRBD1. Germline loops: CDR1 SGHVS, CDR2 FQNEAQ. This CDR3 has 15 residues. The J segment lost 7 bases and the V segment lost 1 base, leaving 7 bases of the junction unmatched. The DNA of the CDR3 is TGTGCCAGCAGCTTAGGGTATACAGGGGGCCGTGGCTACACCTTC. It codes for CASSLGYTGGRGYTF.

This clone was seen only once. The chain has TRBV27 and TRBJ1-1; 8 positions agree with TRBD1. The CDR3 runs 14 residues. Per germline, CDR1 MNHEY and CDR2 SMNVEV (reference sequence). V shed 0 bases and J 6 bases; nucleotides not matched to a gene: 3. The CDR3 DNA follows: TGTGCCAGCAGTTTATCCGCAGGGGGCTCTGAAGCTTTCTTT. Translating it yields CASSLSAGGSEAFF.

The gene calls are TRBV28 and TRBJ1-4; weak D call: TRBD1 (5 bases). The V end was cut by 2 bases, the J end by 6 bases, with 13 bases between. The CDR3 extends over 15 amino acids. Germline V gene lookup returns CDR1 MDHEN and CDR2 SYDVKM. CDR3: CASSLIAGRDEKLFF. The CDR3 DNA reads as TGTGCCAGCAGTTTAATCGCAGGGAGGGATGAAAAACTGTTTTTT.

CDR3 amino acids: CAWSPNYNEQFF. The CDR3 DNA reads TGTGCCTGGAGTCCCAACTACAATGAGCAGTTCTTC. V and J are TRBV30 and TRBJ2-1; D uncertain. V lost 2 bases to trimming and J lost 3 bases, with 5 bases between them. The CDR3 is made up of 12 amino acids. CDR1 and CDR2 (germline): GTSNPN, SVGIG (reference sequence).

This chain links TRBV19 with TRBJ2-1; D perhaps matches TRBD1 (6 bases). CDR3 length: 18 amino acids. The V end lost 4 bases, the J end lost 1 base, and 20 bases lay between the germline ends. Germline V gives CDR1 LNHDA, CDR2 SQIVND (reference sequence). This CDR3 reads CASSNRIRQELSYNEQFF. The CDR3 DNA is TGTGCCAGTAGTAACCGAATAAGACAGGAGTTATCCTACAATGAGCAGTTCTTC. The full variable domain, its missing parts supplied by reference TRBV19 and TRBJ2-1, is DGGITQSPKYLFRKEGQNVTLSCEQNLNHDAMYWYRQDPGQGLRLIYYSQIVNDFQKGDIAEGYSVSREKKESFPLTVTSAQKNPTAFYLCASSNRIRQELSYNEQFFGPGTRLTVL.

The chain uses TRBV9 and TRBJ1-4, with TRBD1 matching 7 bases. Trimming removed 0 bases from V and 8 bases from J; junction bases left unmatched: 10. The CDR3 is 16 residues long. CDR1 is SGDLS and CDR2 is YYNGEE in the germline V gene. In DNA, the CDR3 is TGTGCCAGCAGCGTAGGAGCCGGGACAGAGGGAGAAAAACTGTTTTTT. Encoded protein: CASSVGAGTEGEKLFF.

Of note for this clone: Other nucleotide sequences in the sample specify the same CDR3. CDR3 nucleotides: TGTGCCAGCAGCAATGACAGGGGATCCCTAACCGGGGAGCTGTTTTTT. It yields the protein CASSNDRGSLTGELFF. V and J are TRBV9 and TRBJ2-2, with 8 bases matching TRBD1. V lost 4 bases and J lost 5; bases outside the gene matches: 10. Germline V CDR1 and CDR2: SGDLS, YYNGEE. The CDR3 is 16 amino acids.

For the CDR3, the DNA is TGTGCCAGCAGCTTCCGGGACAGAGGATACGAGCAGTACTTC. It specifies CASSFRDRGYEQYF. The chain links TRBV7-2 to TRBJ2-7; the match to TRBD1 covers 7 bases. V gave up 3 bases and J gave up 4 bases; unmatched junction bases: 6. The germline gives CDR1 SGHTA, CDR2 FQGNSA. This CDR3 has 14 amino acids.

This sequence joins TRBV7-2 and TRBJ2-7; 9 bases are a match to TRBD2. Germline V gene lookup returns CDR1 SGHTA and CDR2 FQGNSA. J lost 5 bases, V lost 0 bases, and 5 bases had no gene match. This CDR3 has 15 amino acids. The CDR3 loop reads CASSLASGRPHEQYF. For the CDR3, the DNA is TGTGCCAGCAGCTTAGCGAGCGGGAGGCCCCACGAGCAGTACTTC.

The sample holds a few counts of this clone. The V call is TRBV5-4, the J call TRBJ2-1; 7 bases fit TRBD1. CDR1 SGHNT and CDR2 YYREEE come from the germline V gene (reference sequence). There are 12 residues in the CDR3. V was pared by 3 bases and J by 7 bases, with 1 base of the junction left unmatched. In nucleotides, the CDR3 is TGTGCCAGCAGCTCGACAGGGAATGAGCAGTTCTTC. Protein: CASSSTGNEQFF. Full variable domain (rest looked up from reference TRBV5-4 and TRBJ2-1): ETGVTQSPTHLIKTRGQQVTLRCSSQSGHNTVSWYQQALGQGPQFIFQYYREEENGRGNFPPRFSGLQFPNYSSELNVNALELDDSALYLCASSSTGNEQFFGPGTRLTVL.

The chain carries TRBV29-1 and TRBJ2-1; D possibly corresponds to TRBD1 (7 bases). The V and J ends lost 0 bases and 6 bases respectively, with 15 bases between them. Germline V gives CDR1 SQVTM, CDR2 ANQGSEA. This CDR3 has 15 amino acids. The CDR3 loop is CSVEDPQGGPNEQFF. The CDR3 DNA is TGCAGCGTTGAAGATCCCCAGGGGGGCCCCAATGAGCAGTTCTTC.

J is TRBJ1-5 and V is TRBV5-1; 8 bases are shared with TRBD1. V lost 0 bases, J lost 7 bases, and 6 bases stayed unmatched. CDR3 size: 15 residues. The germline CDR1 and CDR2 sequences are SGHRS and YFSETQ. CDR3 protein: CASSLAGTGQQPQHF. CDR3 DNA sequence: TGCGCCAGCAGCTTGGCCGGGACAGGCCAGCAGCCCCAGCATTTT. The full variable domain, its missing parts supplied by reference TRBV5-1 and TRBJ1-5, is KAGVTQTPRYLIKTRGQQVTLSCSPISGHRSVSWYQQTPGQGLQFLFEYFSETQRNKGNFPGRFSGRQFSNSRSEMNVSTLELGDSALYLCASSLAGTGQQPQHFGDGTRLSIL.

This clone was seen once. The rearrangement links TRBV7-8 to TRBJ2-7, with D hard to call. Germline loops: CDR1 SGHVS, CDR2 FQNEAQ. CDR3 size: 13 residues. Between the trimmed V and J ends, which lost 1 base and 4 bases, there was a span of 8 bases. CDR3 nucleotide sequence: TGTGCCAGCAGCTTAGAGAGGAAATACGAGCAGTACTTC. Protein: CASSLERKYEQYF.

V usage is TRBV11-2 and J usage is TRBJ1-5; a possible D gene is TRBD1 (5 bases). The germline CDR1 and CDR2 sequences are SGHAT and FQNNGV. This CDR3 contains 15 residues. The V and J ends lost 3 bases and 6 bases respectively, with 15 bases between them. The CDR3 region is CASSFDSGLGQPQHF. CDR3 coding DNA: TGTGCCAGCAGCTTCGACAGTGGGCTAGGTCAGCCCCAGCATTTT. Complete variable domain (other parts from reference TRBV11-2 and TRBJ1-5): EAGVAQSPRYKIIEKRQSVAFWCNPISGHATLYWYQQILGQGPKLLIQFQNNGVVDDSQLPKDRFSAERLKGVDSTLKIQPAKLEDSAVYLCASSFDSGLGQPQHFGDGTRLSIL.

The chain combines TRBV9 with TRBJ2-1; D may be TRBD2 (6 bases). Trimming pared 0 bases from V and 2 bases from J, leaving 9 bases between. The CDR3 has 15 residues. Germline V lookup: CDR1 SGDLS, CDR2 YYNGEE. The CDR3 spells CASSVDAGTYNEQFF. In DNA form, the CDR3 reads TGTGCCAGCAGCGTAGACGCGGGAACCTACAATGAGCAGTTCTTC.

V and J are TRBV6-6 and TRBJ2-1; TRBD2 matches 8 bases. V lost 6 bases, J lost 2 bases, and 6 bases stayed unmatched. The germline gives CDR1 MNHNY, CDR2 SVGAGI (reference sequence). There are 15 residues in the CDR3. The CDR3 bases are TGTGCCAGCAGCTCCGGGACTAGTCCCTACAATGAGCAGTTCTTC. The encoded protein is CASSSGTSPYNEQFF.

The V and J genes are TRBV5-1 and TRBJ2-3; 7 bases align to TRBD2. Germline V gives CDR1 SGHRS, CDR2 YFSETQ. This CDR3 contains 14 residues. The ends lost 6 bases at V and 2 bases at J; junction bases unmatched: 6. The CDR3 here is CASTLREDTDTQYF. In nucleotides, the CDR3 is TGCGCCAGCACCCTCCGGGAGGACACAGATACGCAGTATTTT.

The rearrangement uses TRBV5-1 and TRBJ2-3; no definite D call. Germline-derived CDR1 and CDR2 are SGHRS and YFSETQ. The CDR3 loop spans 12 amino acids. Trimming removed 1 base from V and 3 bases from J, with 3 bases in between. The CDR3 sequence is CASSLYTDTQYF. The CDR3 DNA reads TGCGCCAGCAGCTTGTATACAGATACGCAGTATTTT.

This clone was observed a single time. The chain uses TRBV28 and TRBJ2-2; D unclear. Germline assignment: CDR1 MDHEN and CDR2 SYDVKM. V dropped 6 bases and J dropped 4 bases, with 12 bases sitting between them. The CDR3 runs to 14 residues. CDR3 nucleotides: TGTGCCAGCAGCTTCCGTCCGAGCACCGGGGAGCTGTTTTTT. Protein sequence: CASSFRPSTGELFF.